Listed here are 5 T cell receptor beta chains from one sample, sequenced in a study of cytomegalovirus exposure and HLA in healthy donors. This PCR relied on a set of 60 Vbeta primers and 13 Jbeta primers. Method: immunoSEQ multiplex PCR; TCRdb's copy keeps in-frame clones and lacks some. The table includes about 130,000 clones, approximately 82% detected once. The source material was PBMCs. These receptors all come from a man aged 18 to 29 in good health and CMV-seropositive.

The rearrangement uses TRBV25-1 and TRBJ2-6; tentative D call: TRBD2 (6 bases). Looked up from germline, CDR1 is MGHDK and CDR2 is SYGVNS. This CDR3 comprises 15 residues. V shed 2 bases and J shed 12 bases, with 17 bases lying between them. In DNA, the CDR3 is TGTGCCAGCAGTGAAGGAGGGAAAGGGACGGTCGTCCTGACTTTC. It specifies CASSEGGKGTVVLTF.

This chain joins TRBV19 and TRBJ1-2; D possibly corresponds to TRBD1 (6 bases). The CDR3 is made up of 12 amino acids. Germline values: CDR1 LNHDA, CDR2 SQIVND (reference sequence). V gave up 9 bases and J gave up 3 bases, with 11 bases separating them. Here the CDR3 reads CASRTADYGYTF. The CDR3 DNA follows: TGTGCCAGCAGGACAGCGGACTATGGCTACACCTTC.

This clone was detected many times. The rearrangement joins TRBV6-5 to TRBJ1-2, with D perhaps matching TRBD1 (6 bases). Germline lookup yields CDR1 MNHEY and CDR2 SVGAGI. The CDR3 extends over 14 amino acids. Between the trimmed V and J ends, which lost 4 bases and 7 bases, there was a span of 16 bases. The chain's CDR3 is CASSWQGGSSGYTF. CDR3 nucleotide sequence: TGTGCCAGCAGTTGGCAAGGGGGAAGTTCTGGCTACACCTTC.

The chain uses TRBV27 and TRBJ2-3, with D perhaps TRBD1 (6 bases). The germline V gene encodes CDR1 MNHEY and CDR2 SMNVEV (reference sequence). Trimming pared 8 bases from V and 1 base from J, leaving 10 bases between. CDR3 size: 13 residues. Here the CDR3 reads CASARGRTDTQYF. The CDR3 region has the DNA TGTGCCAGCGCCAGGGGTCGCACAGATACGCAGTATTTT.

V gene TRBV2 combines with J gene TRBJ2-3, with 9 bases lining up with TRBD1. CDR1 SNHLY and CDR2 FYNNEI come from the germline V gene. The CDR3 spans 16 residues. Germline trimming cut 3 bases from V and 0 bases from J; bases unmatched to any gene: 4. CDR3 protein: CASSEGQGPSTDTQYF. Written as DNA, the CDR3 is TGTGCCAGCAGTGAGGGACAGGGCCCAAGCACAGATACGCAGTATTTT.